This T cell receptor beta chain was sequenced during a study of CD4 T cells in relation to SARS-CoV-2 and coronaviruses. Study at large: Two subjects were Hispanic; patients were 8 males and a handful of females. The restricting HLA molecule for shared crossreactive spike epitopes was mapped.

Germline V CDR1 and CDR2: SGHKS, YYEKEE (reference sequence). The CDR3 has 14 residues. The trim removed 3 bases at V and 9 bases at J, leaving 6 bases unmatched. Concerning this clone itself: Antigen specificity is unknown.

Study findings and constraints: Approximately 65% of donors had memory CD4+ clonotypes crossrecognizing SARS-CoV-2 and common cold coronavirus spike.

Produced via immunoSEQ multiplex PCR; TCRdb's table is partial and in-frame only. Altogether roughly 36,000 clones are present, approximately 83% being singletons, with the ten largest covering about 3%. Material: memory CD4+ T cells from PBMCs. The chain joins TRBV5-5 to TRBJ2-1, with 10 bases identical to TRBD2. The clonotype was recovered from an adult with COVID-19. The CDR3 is CASSYGTSESEQFF. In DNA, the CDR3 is TGTGCCAGCAGCTACGGGACTAGCGAGAGTGAGCAGTTCTTC.